Here is one T cell receptor beta chain with its context. This sample was included in a study of blood T cell repertoires in COVID-19. Across the whole study: The United States, Italy and Spain supplied acute and convalescent COVID-19 samples. T cells, B-cell-depleted T cells, or PBMCs supplied cDNA or gDNA.

Source study methods: Quantification of nucleated cells was approximated via reference gene primer amplification. TCRdb keeps only in-frame clones here, not all; method: immunoSEQ multiplex PCR. That table gives V, J and clone size, and the DNA gave D and trimming. The data show under 300,000 clones, with 84% seen just once and around 1.5% held by the top ten. The V gene lost 2 bases and the J gene lost 6 bases, with 14 bases spanning the gap. The CDR3 consists of 14 residues. Per germline, CDR1 MNHEY and CDR2 SVGAGI. The rearrangement links TRBV6-5 to TRBJ2-7; D might be TRBD1 (6 bases). The clonotype comes from a woman aged 40 to 50 who had recovered from COVID-19. The material sequenced was peripheral blood. The CDR3 sequence is CASSYDGTKGEQYF. For the CDR3, the DNA is TGTGCCAGCAGTTACGATGGGACAAAGGGCGAGCAGTACTTC.